The TCR beta chain under discussion was sequenced for a study of cytomegalovirus exposure and HLA in healthy donors. The study, taken as a whole, reports: Previous analysis showed most TCR beta V segments were productive about 87% or about 30% of the time. One later analysis reportedly identified an Asian-associated ancestry cluster that showed fewer N-insertions than the 666-donor mean.

PCR used 60 Vbeta primers and 13 Jbeta primers. Repertoires were generated with immunoSEQ multiplex PCR, while TCRdb's copy carries only in-frame clones and drops some. The table lists under 150,000 clones, around 79% of them singletons, with roughly 2.8% in the top ten. For this clone: The antigen is undetermined.

In germline, CDR1 is LNHDA, CDR2 SQIVND (reference sequence). The CDR3 covers 16 residues. Trimming removed 4 bases at V and 3 bases at J, with 18 bases between. The genes are TRBV19 and TRBJ1-1, with a possible D match to TRBD1 (5 bases). The source is a male donor in good health and CMV-seronegative. The sequenced material came from PBMCs. CDR3 amino acids: CASSTGQGLRDTEAFF. The CDR3, as DNA: TGTGCCAGTAGTACTGGTCAGGGATTACGCGACACTGAAGCTTTCTTT. Complete variable domain (other parts from reference TRBV19 and TRBJ1-1): DGGITQSPKYLFRKEGQNVTLSCEQNLNHDAMYWYRQDPGQGLRLIYYSQIVNDFQKGDIAEGYSVSREKKESFPLTVTSAQKNPTAFYLCASSTGQGLRDTEAFFGQGTRLTVV.